The sequence of this TCR beta chain was determined in a study of blood T cell repertoires in COVID-19. About the research overall: PBMCs, B-cell-depleted T cells, or T cells were the source of the cDNA or gDNA that made up the material.

The germline CDR1 and CDR2 sequences are SGHDN and FVKESK. The CDR3 consists of 15 residues. V was clipped by 6 bases and J by 5 bases, with 17 bases between them. The authors' processing: Nucleated cell number was recorded as an estimate derived from reference gene primer amplification. Using immunoSEQ multiplex PCR, the repertoire was profiled, and TCRdb retains in-frame clones only, with some absent. V, J and clone size are those of that table, while D and trimming were read from the DNA. This sample carries a few hundred thousand clones, about 82% of them seen once, and the ten largest clones take more than 6%.

The sequenced material came from peripheral blood. The gene calls are TRBV14 and TRBJ2-1, with D hard to call. This receptor was obtained from a human donor in a cohort sampled during active COVID-19. The CDR3 region is CASSTVPGGHNEQFF. The CDR3 DNA follows: TGTGCCAGCAGTACCGTACCTGGCGGCCACAATGAGCAGTTCTTC.